One sample yielded the 32 T cell receptor beta chains listed below, sequenced in a study of spatial heterogeneity in lung cancer. Time point defined: sample taken at primary tumor resection. Their antigens are not known. General observations from the study: Tumors with more nonsynonymous mutations had more expanded intratumoral alpha and beta TCRs.

TCRdb analysed the 5' RACE reads with MiXCR anew, one entry per CDR3 protein. The repertoire holds around 18,000 distinct CDR3 sequences, with 9.6% as singletons. Sequenced here: lung tumor tissue, sampled at surgery. The receptor source for this set is a female donor with early-stage non-small cell lung cancer.

In the case of this clonotype: This beta chain is off target for a library built for alpha chains, so its abundance means little. The V and J genes are TRBV6-1 and TRBJ2-3; 9 bases fit TRBD1. J gave up 3 bases and V 3 bases, and 4 bases lay outside the gene matches. The germline V gene encodes CDR1 MNHNS and CDR2 SASEGT. This CDR3 contains 15 residues. CDR3 region: CASSDMGQGTDTQYF. The CDR3 coding sequence is TGTGCCAGCAGTGATATGGGACAGGGAACAGATACGCAGTATTTT.

Remarks on this clonotype: This beta chain is an unintended read in a library built for alpha chains; its size means little. The V and J genes are TRBV18 and TRBJ1-4, with D perhaps TRBD1 (5 bases). CDR1 and CDR2 (germline): KGHSH, LQKENI. V lost 6 bases, J lost 8 bases, and 19 bases lay in between. The CDR3 covers 15 residues. The CDR3 protein is CASSPDRGGLEKLFF. The CDR3 DNA reads TGTGCCAGCTCGCCGGACCGCGGGGGACTCGAAAAACTGTTTTTT. Filled out from reference TRBV18 and TRBJ1-4, the complete variable domain reads NAGVMQNPRHLVRRRGQEARLRCSPMKGHSHVYWYRQLPEEGLKFMVYLQKENIIDESGMPKERFSAEFPKEGPSILRIQQVVRGDSAAYFCASSPDRGGLEKLFFGSGTQLSVL.

This clonotype was observed many times. Being off target in a library aimed at alpha chains, this beta chain has a size of little meaning. The V gene is TRBV6-4, the J gene TRBJ2-6; D call uncertain. The CDR3 consists of 15 residues. Trimming left V 5 bases short and J 0 bases short, with 8 bases between. The germline gives CDR1 MRHNA, CDR2 SNTAGT. The CDR3 here is CASSSENSGANVLTF. Here the CDR3 DNA reads TGTGCCAGCAGTTCAGAGAACTCTGGGGCCAACGTCCTGACTTTC.

This clonotype was seen many times. This beta chain is an unintended read in a library built for alpha chains; its size means little. This rearrangement joins TRBV5-1 to TRBJ1-1, with no clear D. V lost 0 bases and J lost 0, with 12 bases in between. The CDR3 has 16 residues. Looked up from germline, CDR1 is SGHRS and CDR2 is YFSETQ. CDR3: CASSLVAAALNTEAFF. The CDR3 DNA reads TGCGCCAGCAGCTTGGTGGCCGCCGCTTTGAACACTGAAGCTTTCTTT.

The table lists this clonotype with a few counts. This beta chain appears as a stray read in a library generated for alpha chains; its size is not informative. The rearrangement links TRBV20-1 to TRBJ2-7; 7 bases are a match to TRBD1. The CDR3 sequence is 12 residues long. CDR1 and CDR2 from the germline V gene are DFQATT and SNEGSKA (reference sequence). The CDR3 DNA is TGCAGCTTAACAACAGGGGACCGCGAGCAGTACTTC. Amino acid sequence: CSLTTGDREQYF.

As concerns this clonotype: One end of the junction does not line up with germline, which may come from a read error. For a library built for alpha chains, this beta chain is a stray read; little rests on its size. The V and J genes are TRBV14 and TRBJ2-7; D gene unclear. This CDR3 comprises 13 residues. The germline V gene has CDR1 SGHDN and CDR2 FVKESK. The CDR3 coding sequence is TGTGCCAGCAGCCAAGCTCAGGTCGGCGAGCAGCACTTC. Residues: CASSQAQVGEQHF.

This clonotype was observed many times. The size of this beta chain means little, since it is a stray read in a library made for alpha chains. The V call is TRBV6-1, the J call TRBJ1-5; 9 nucleotides agree with TRBD1. The V gene end was trimmed by 5 bases and the J gene end by 1 base; junction bases not matched to a gene: 9. The CDR3 runs 17 residues. Germline CDR1 reads MNHNS; CDR2 reads SASEGT. In nucleotides, the CDR3 is TGTGCCAGCAGTAGTCGGACAGGGGTACGGAGCAATCAGCCCCAGCATTTT. This gives the protein CASSSRTGVRSNQPQHF.

Concerning this clonotype itself: This beta chain is an unintended read in a library built for alpha chains; its size means little. The rearrangement links TRBV6-5 to TRBJ1-6; 12 bases are a match to TRBD1. V was pared by 5 bases and J by 8 bases, with 4 bases of the junction left unmatched. Germline V lookup: CDR1 MNHEY, CDR2 SVGAGI. This CDR3 is built from 15 residues. CDR3 loop: CASSTGQGAYSPLHF. The CDR3 coding sequence is TGTGCCAGCAGTACGGGACAGGGGGCGTATTCACCCCTCCACTTT.

On this clonotype: This beta chain represents an off-target read in a library built for alpha chains; its size is of limited meaning. The rearrangement joins TRBV30 to TRBJ1-1; no clear D gene. V gave up 2 bases and J gave up 0 bases, with 7 bases separating them. From germline, CDR1 is GTSNPN and CDR2 SVGIG (reference sequence). CDR3 length: 13 residues. This CDR3 is CAWSYGMNTEAFF. CDR3 nucleotide sequence: TGTGCCTGGAGTTACGGGATGAACACTGAAGCTTTCTTT.

This clonotype occurred many times. This beta chain is a stray sequence in a library constructed for alpha chains; its clone size is not meaningful. The chain links TRBV3-1 to TRBJ2-5; D call uncertain. The germline V and J ends were trimmed by 1 base and 2 bases, with 5 bases remaining between them. This CDR3 has 13 residues. In germline, CDR1 is LGHDT, CDR2 YNNKEL (reference sequence). In DNA form, the CDR3 reads TGTGCCAGCAGCCAAGTCGGTCAAGAGACCCAGTACTTC. Protein product: CASSQVGQETQYF.

This clonotype occurred many times. The library was prepared for alpha chains; this beta chain is a stray read, so its frequency means little. The genes are TRBV2 and TRBJ1-5; possibly TRBD1 for D (5 bases). Germline V lookup: CDR1 SNHLY, CDR2 FYNNEI. V was cut by 7 bases and J by 0 bases, with 10 bases left in between. This CDR3 has 14 amino acids. CDR3 in DNA: TGTGCCAGCATGGGGACCCGTAGCAATCAGCCCCAGCATTTT. Its protein product is CASMGTRSNQPQHF.

Details on this clonotype: This beta chain was picked up by a library intended for alpha chains and is off target, so its count carries little meaning. The chain carries TRBV24-1 and TRBJ1-2, with TRBD1 as a possible D gene (5 bases). The V end lost 3 bases, the J end lost 3 bases, and 7 bases lay between the germline ends. Per the germline V gene, CDR1 is KGHDR and CDR2 is SFDVKD. There are 13 residues in the CDR3. This chain's CDR3 is CATSDATDYGYTF. CDR3 in DNA: TGTGCCACCAGTGATGCGACAGACTATGGCTACACCTTC.

To note about this clonotype: The size of this beta chain means little, since it is a stray read in a library made for alpha chains. CDR3 in DNA: TGTGCCAGCAGGTCAGGGAGGACTGAAGCTTTCTTT. This translates into CASRSGRTEAFF. J is TRBJ1-1 and V is TRBV6-2 or TRBV6-3; possibly TRBD1 for D (5 bases). V lost 6 bases and J 5 bases, leaving 10 bases between the germline ends. There are 12 residues in the CDR3. The germline V gene encodes CDR1 MNHEY and CDR2 SVGEGT.

This clonotype was detected ten times or more. Found in a library prepared for alpha chains, this beta chain is an off-target read, and its abundance has little meaning. This rearrangement joins TRBV4-1 to TRBJ2-7; D not resolved. The CDR3 contains 13 residues. CDR1 and CDR2 from the germline V gene are MGHRA and YSYEKL. V dropped 0 bases and J dropped 3 bases, with 6 bases sitting between them. The CDR3 coding sequence is TGCGCCAGCAGCCAAGATCTGGGCTACGAGCAGTACTTC. Amino acid sequence: CASSQDLGYEQYF.

A word on this clonotype: Being off target in a library aimed at alpha chains, this beta chain has a size of little meaning. The chain combines TRBV11-3 with TRBJ2-1, with 9 bases aligning to TRBD1. The CDR3 runs to 16 residues. The V segment lost 0 bases and the J segment 9 bases; nucleotides outside the gene matches: 9. Germline V gene data show CDR1 as SGHNT and CDR2 as YENEEA. CDR3 bases: TGTGCCAGCAGCTTAGATCCCCGGACAGGGGTTCTTGAGCAGTTCTTC. Translating gives CASSLDPRTGVLEQFF.

Of note for this clonotype: A library prepared for alpha chains yielded this beta chain as an off-target read; its size is of little meaning. The chain uses TRBV2 and TRBJ2-7, with a weak D call TRBD1 (5 bases). The CDR3 is 13 residues long. Germline values: CDR1 SNHLY, CDR2 FYNNEI. The V and J ends lost 5 bases and 6 bases respectively, with 14 bases between them. The chain's CDR3 is CASSQPFRVEQYF. CDR3 bases: TGTGCCAGCAGTCAACCCTTCAGGGTCGAGCAGTACTTC.

This clonotype was detected ten times or more. This beta chain was picked up by a library intended for alpha chains and is off target, so its count carries little meaning. V usage is TRBV27 and J usage is TRBJ2-3; D not resolved. Trimming stripped 10 bases from V and 1 base from J, with 3 bases between. Germline V CDR1 and CDR2: MNHEY, SMNVEV (reference sequence). The CDR3 loop spans 10 amino acids. The CDR3, as DNA: TGTGCCACACGCACAGATACGCAGTATTTT. Residues: CATRTDTQYF.

Notes on this clonotype: In a library made to pick up alpha chains, this beta chain is a stray read with a size that means little. V is TRBV3-1 and J is TRBJ2-2; no clear D. V gave up 0 bases and J gave up 6 bases, with 8 bases separating them. Germline V gene lookup returns CDR1 LGHDT and CDR2 YNNKEL (reference sequence). The CDR3 is made up of 14 amino acids. The CDR3 sequence: CASSQESRSGELFF. The CDR3 nucleotides read TGTGCCAGCAGCCAAGAATCCAGATCCGGGGAGCTGTTTTTT. Full variable domain (outside the CDR3, taken from reference TRBV3-1 and TRBJ2-2): DTAVSQTPKYLVTQMGNDKSIKCEQNLGHDTMYWYKQDSKKFLKIMFSYNNKELIINETVPNRFSPKSPDKAHLNLHINSLELGDSAVYFCASSQESRSGELFFGEGSRLTVL.

This clonotype showed up many times. Being off target in a library aimed at alpha chains, this beta chain has a size of little meaning. The CDR3 nucleotides are TGTGCCAGCAGCTTACGGCAGAACACCGGGGAGCTGTTTTTT. Protein: CASSLRQNTGELFF. The chain couples TRBV7-2 to TRBJ2-2; D is ambiguous. The CDR3 is made up of 14 amino acids. The germline CDR1 and CDR2 sequences are SGHTA and FQGNSA. Deletions cut 2 bases from V and 1 base from J, with 5 bases between.

This clonotype turned up a few times. The size of this beta chain means little, since it is a stray read in a library made for alpha chains. The chain couples TRBV5-1 to TRBJ1-1; the D gene is possibly TRBD1 (5 bases). Germline V gene lookup returns CDR1 SGHRS and CDR2 YFSETQ. The CDR3 runs 14 residues. V gave up 4 bases and J gave up 1 base, with 11 bases separating them. The CDR3 sequence is CASSDPGQNTEAFF. The CDR3 bases are TGCGCCAGCAGCGACCCGGGGCAGAACACTGAAGCTTTCTTT.

A note on this clonotype: For a library built for alpha chains, this beta chain is a stray read; little rests on its size. The V gene is TRBV5-1, the J gene TRBJ2-7, with 12 bases aligning to TRBD2. The CDR3 is made up of 17 amino acids. The V and J ends lost 3 bases and 3 bases, in that order; junction bases with no gene match: 10. The germline V gene encodes CDR1 SGHRS and CDR2 YFSETQ. The CDR3 sequence: CASSSPSGGAWSYEQYF. The CDR3 coding sequence is TGCGCCAGCAGCTCCCCTAGCGGGGGGGCCTGGAGCTACGAGCAGTACTTC.

This clonotype was detected many times. This beta chain is an off-target read within a library intended for alpha chains, so its frequency means little. The V and J genes are TRBV4-1 and TRBJ2-1; 9 bases agree with TRBD1. The V segment lost 1 base and the J segment 6 bases; nucleotides outside the gene matches: 7. The CDR3 length is 16 residues. Germline lookup yields CDR1 MGHRA and CDR2 YSYEKL. The CDR3 DNA reads as TGCGCCAGCAGCCAAGGTCGGGACAGGGTGGCCAATGAGCAGTTCTTC. This translates into CASSQGRDRVANEQFF.

This clonotype has at least ten counts. A library made for alpha chains picked up this beta chain off target, so its size means little. The chain links TRBV24-1 to TRBJ1-2; D is unclear. The V and J ends lost 3 bases and 3 bases respectively, with 7 bases between them. The CDR3 is 13 residues long. Germline-derived CDR1 and CDR2 are KGHDR and SFDVKD. In nucleotides, the CDR3 is TGTGCCACCAGTGATCCGGCAGACTATGGCTACACCTTC. It is translated as CATSDPADYGYTF.

This clonotype was counted many times. In a library made to pick up alpha chains, this beta chain is a stray read with a size that means little. The chain is built from TRBV24-1 and TRBJ1-1; TRBD1 matches 12 bases. The V gene's germline CDR1 is KGHDR and CDR2 SFDVKD. The CDR3 covers 15 residues. The ends lost 5 bases at V and 4 bases at J; junction bases unmatched: 4. The CDR3 DNA reads as TGTGCCACCAGTGCCACGGGACAGGGGGCCACTGAAGCTTTCTTT. Protein sequence: CATSATGQGATEAFF.

Concerning this clonotype itself: The library was prepared for alpha chains; this beta chain is a stray read, so its frequency means little. This chain connects TRBV20-1 to TRBJ1-3; D not resolved. This CDR3 is built from 16 residues. Between the trimmed V and J ends, which lost 0 bases and 0 bases, there was a span of 12 bases. Germline CDR1 is DFQATT and CDR2 is SNEGSKA (reference sequence). The CDR3, as DNA: TGCAGTGCTAGAGATCCGGCCGGAAGCTCTGGAAACACCATATATTTT. Translated, it gives CSARDPAGSSGNTIYF.

As for this clonotype: With the library built for alpha chains, this beta chain is off target and its frequency is not meaningful. The rearrangement links TRBV11-1 to TRBJ2-1; 7 bases line up with TRBD1. V was clipped by 6 bases and J by 1 base; unmatched bases: 3. The CDR3 consists of 14 residues. Germline loops: CDR1 SGHAT, CDR2 FQDESV (reference sequence). The CDR3 DNA reads as TGTGCCAGCAGTCGGGACAGATCCTACAATGAGCAGTTCTTC. Translated: CASSRDRSYNEQFF.

The table lists this clonotype with many counts. This beta chain turned up in a library designed for alpha chains; as an off-target read, its abundance says little. The CDR3 reads CASSLRGWNTGELFF. In DNA, the CDR3 is TGTGCCAGCAGCTTACGGGGGTGGAACACCGGGGAGCTGTTTTTT. The V gene is TRBV11-2, the J gene TRBJ2-2; a weak D match, TRBD2 (6 bases). The CDR3 is made up of 15 amino acids. V gave up 2 bases and J gave up 1 base, with 8 bases separating them. Germline CDR1 and CDR2: SGHAT and FQNNGV.

Ten or more counts support this clonotype. The library was prepared for alpha chains; this beta chain is a stray read, so its frequency means little. The V and J genes are TRBV6-1 and TRBJ2-4; TRBD1 matches at 9 bases. V gave up 0 bases and J gave up 4 bases; unmatched junction bases: 10. Germline-derived CDR1 and CDR2 are MNHNS and SASEGT. The CDR3 length is 18 residues. The CDR3 sequence: CASSEAGPGQGPKNIQYF. CDR3 DNA sequence: TGTGCCAGCAGTGAAGCGGGTCCGGGACAGGGACCAAAAAACATTCAGTACTTC.

As for this clonotype: This beta chain lies outside the target of a library built for alpha chains; its clone size means little. This chain links TRBV6-6 with TRBJ2-7; a possible D gene is TRBD1 (5 bases). The germline V gene has CDR1 MNHNY and CDR2 SVGAGI (reference sequence). V was shortened by 6 bases and J by 7 bases, with 13 bases between the two germline ends. This CDR3 spans 12 amino acids. In nucleotides, the CDR3 is TGTGCCAGCAGCCGAGACAGAGGAGAGCAGTACTTC. As protein: CASSRDRGEQYF.

This clonotype has a handful of counts. This beta chain is a stray sequence in a library constructed for alpha chains; its clone size is not meaningful. The V and J genes are TRBV4-2 and TRBJ2-7, with TRBD2 identical over 8 bases. The CDR3 consists of 15 residues. CDR1 LGHNA and CDR2 YNFKEQ come from the germline V gene. V lost 0 bases, J lost 3 bases, and 4 bases stayed unmatched. In DNA, the CDR3 is TGTGCCAGCAGCCAAGAATCAGCGGGGGACTACGAGCAGTACTTC. Translation gives CASSQESAGDYEQYF.

Comments on this clonotype: The library was prepared for alpha chains; this beta chain is a stray read, so its frequency means little. The V and J genes are TRBV4-1 and TRBJ1-5; TRBD1 matches 7 bases. The CDR3 contains 17 residues. Trimming cost V 3 bases and J 5 bases; bases outside gene matches: 13. Germline CDR1 reads MGHRA; CDR2 reads YSYEKL. CDR3 sequence reads: CASSHTSETGFYQPQHF. The CDR3 nucleotides read TGCGCCAGCAGCCACACTTCGGAGACAGGGTTTTATCAGCCCCAGCATTTT.

This clonotype is medium-sized within its sample. This beta chain is a stray read from a library made for alpha chains; its abundance is not meaningful. The gene calls are TRBV9 and TRBJ2-3; 7 nucleotides agree with TRBD2. Per germline, CDR1 SGDLS and CDR2 YYNGEE. Trimming took 4 bases from V and 2 from J; bases not matched to a gene: 13. The CDR3 covers 17 residues. The CDR3 DNA follows: TGTGCCAGCAGCCCAACGACTAGCCTGACCTACACAGATACGCAGTATTTT. This encodes CASSPTTSLTYTDTQYF. The whole variable domain, remainder taken from reference TRBV9 and TRBJ2-3, is DSGVTQTPKHLITATGQRVTLRCSPRSGDLSVYWYQQSLDQGLQFLIQYYNGEERAKGNILERFSAQQFPDLHSELNLSSLELGDSALYFCASSPTTSLTYTDTQYFGPGTRLTVL.